This is a list of T cell receptor beta chains from one sample in a study of T cell repertoires and HLA-DP antigens. These receptors lack a known antigen. Profiling relied on immunoSEQ multiplex PCR, and the TCRdb table lists in-frame clones only, not all of them. In the table there are almost 90,000 clones, roughly nine tenths of which are singletons. Sequenced input: CD4+ T cells from PBMCs. These receptors all stem from a man aged 45 to 65 in good health and CMV-seronegative. Each CDR3 is given with its conserved first and last residue. Each record gives: V gene, clone size, J gene, D gene, CDR3 DNA, CDR3 protein. D genes are given only for firm matches. The size entry is marked missing in some rows and otherwise reads once, few, many or a size class.

TRBV6-1	.	TRBJ1-4	TRBD1	TGTGCCAGCAGTGTGGTCCAGGGGGCTTCTAATGAAAAACTGTTTTTT	CASSVVQGASNEKLFF
TRBV29-1	.	TRBJ2-7	.	TGCAGCGTTGGGATGGGTTCCTACGAGCAGTACTTC	CSVGMGSYEQYF
TRBV6-6	.	TRBJ2-7	TRBD1	TGTGCCAGCCGGACGACAGGGGGAGTTTCCTACGAGCAGTACTTC	CASRTTGGVSYEQYF
TRBV6-1	.	TRBJ2-4	.	TGTGCCACCGCTTTAGGAGTTTCTCAGTACTTC	CATALGVSQYF
TRBV5-4	.	TRBJ1-1	.	TGTGCCAGCAGCGGGGGCATCGCTGAAGCTTTCTTT	CASSGGIAEAFF
TRBV30	.	TRBJ1-2	.	TGTGCCTGGAGTGTTGGGTTCGGGCTTTCTAACTATGGCTACACCTTC	CAWSVGFGLSNYGYTF
TRBV7-9	.	TRBJ2-3	.	TGTGCCAGCAGCTCAATTACAGGGTCGGGAGATACGCAGTATTTT	CASSSITGSGDTQYF
TRBV5-6	.	TRBJ1-2	.	TGTGCCAGCAGCTTGGTGAGTCGTTCCTCAGGGAGAAGTGGCTACACCTTC	CASSLVSRSSGRSGYTF
TRBV5-4	.	TRBJ1-2	.	TGTGCCAGCAGCTTTTCCGGGGGTGACTATGGCTACACCTTC	CASSFSGGDYGYTF
TRBV14	.	TRBJ1-2	TRBD1	TGTGCCAGCAGCCAACCCGGACAGGGGGTTGACTATGGCTACACCTTC	CASSQPGQGVDYGYTF
TRBV6-6	.	TRBJ2-7	.	TGTGCCAGCAGTTATTCACGGGTCTACGAGCAGTACTTC	CASSYSRVYEQYF
TRBV6-6	.	TRBJ2-1	TRBD2	TGTGCCAGCAGTTATCTAGTAGCGGGGGAGCAGTTCTTC	CASSYLVAGEQFF
TRBV7-8	once	TRBJ1-2	TRBD1	TGTGCCAGCAGCTTAGTCGAAGGGACAGCGGCCTATGGCTACACCTTC	CASSLVEGTAAYGYTF
TRBV19	once	TRBJ1-4	.	TGTGCCAGTAGTATAGGGGGGCGAGAAAAACTGTTTTTT	CASSIGGREKLFF
TRBV27	.	TRBJ2-7	.	TGTGCCAGCAGTTCGCGGACAGATTCCTACGAGCAGTACTTC	CASSSRTDSYEQYF
TRBV19	.	TRBJ1-5	TRBD1	TGTGCCAGTAGGGACAGGGGGTTCTCTCAGCCCCAGCATTTT	CASRDRGFSQPQHF
TRBV19	once	TRBJ2-3	TRBD2	TGTGCCAGTAATGGACTAGCGGGGGACGTAGATACGCAGTATTTT	CASNGLAGDVDTQYF
TRBV7-2	.	TRBJ2-1	.	TGTGCCAGCAGCTTAAAGGAGGGACCGCCCTTCTTC	CASSLKEGPPFF
TRBV10-3	.	TRBJ1-1	.	TGTGCCATCAGTGAGCGGGGGACCGTTAACACTGAAGCTTTCTTT	CAISERGTVNTEAFF
TRBV7-8	.	TRBJ2-7	TRBD2	TGTGCCAGCAGCTTAGAAATTAGTACTAGCGGGAGTGTGCAGTACTTC	CASSLEISTSGSVQYF
TRBV9	.	TRBJ2-1	.	TGTGCCAGCAGCGTACCAGCCGATGAGCAGTTCTTC	CASSVPADEQFF
TRBV6-6	.	TRBJ2-5	.	TGTGCCAGCACAAACACGGAGACCCAGTACTTC	CASTNTETQYF
TRBV2	few	TRBJ1-2	.	TGTGCCAGCACCCCGTGGGGGATACTGAATTCTAACTATGGCTACACCTTC	CASTPWGILNSNYGYTF
TRBV27	.	TRBJ1-2	TRBD1	TGTGCCAGCAGTAAAAGGACAGGCCCTAACTATGGCTACACCTTC	CASSKRTGPNYGYTF
TRBV4-1	.	TRBJ2-7	TRBD2	TGCGCCAGCAGTCGGGAGCGGGAGGCCTACGAGCAGTACTTC	CASSREREAYEQYF
TRBV5-1	once	TRBJ2-2	TRBD1	TGCGCCAGCAGCTTGGAACAGGGGTACGGGGAGCTGTTTTTT	CASSLEQGYGELFF
TRBV30	.	TRBJ2-1	TRBD1	TGTGCCTGGAGTGTACCGAGGTGGGGACAGGGGCTCAATGAGCAGTTCTTC	CAWSVPRWGQGLNEQFF
TRBV19	.	TRBJ2-3	TRBD2	TGTGCCAGTAGTGCCCCTAGCGGGGGGCTAGCAGATACGCAGTATTTT	CASSAPSGGLADTQYF
TRBV25-1	.	TRBJ2-3	TRBD2	TGTGCCAGCAGAGGGGTAGCGGGGGGGAGCACAGATACGCAGTATTTT	CASRGVAGGSTDTQYF
TRBV28	.	TRBJ1-2	.	TGTGCCACCAGTAGGGGTCTCGCCTATGGCTACACCTTC	CATSRGLAYGYTF
TRBV2	medium-sized	TRBJ1-6	.	TGTGCCAGCAGTGAAAGGCAGGGCAATTCACCCCTCCACTTT	CASSERQGNSPLHF
TRBV18	once	TRBJ1-2	.	TGTGCCAGCTCACCACCCCCAGGGGCGAGTGGCTACACCTTC	CASSPPPGASGYTF
TRBV7-6	.	TRBJ2-1	TRBD2	TGTGCCAGCAGCCGGACTAGCGGGCTGTACAATGAGCAGTTCTTC	CASSRTSGLYNEQFF
TRBV19	.	TRBJ1-5	.	TGTGCCAGTAGTATAGATCGGGGGAAGGAAGAGGGTTTCAATCAGCCCCAGCATTTT	CASSIDRGKEEGFNQPQHF
TRBV28	.	TRBJ2-3	TRBD2	TGTGCCAGCAGGGCGGGGGGAGGAGGCACAGATACGCAGTATTTT	CASRAGGGGTDTQYF
TRBV6-1	.	TRBJ1-1	.	TGTGCCAGCAGTCCACTGGCGGGCGGAGGAGCTTTCTTT	CASSPLAGGGAFF
TRBV4-1	.	TRBJ2-6	.	TGCGCCAGCAGCCAAGATATGAAAAGCTCTGGGGCCAACGTCCTGACTTTC	CASSQDMKSSGANVLTF
TRBV5-1	.	TRBJ1-4	TRBD1	TGCGCCAGCAGCTTAGACAGGGGGCGTGAAAAACTGTTTTTT	CASSLDRGREKLFF
TRBV11-2	.	TRBJ2-2	.	TGTGCCAGCAGCTTATACCTTGGTGGGGAGCTGTTTTTT	CASSLYLGGELFF
TRBV30	.	TRBJ1-5	.	TGTGCCTGGAGTACTGACACTAGGGGGGATCAGCCCCAGCATTTT	CAWSTDTRGDQPQHF
TRBV5-1	once	TRBJ2-1	.	TGCGCCAGCAGCTTGGAGCGAAACAAGCAGTTCTTC	CASSLERNKQFF
TRBV5-5	.	TRBJ1-1	.	TGTGCCAGCAGCTTGATTGGTGGATTCATGAACACTGAAGCTTTCTTT	CASSLIGGFMNTEAFF
TRBV5-1	.	TRBJ2-7	.	TGCGCCAGCAGCCCGGGGACTTGGAGCTCCTACGAGCAGTACTTC	CASSPGTWSSYEQYF
TRBV10-3	few	TRBJ2-7	.	TGTGCCATCAGCTACCCTTCGTCCTACGAGCAGTACTTC	CAISYPSSYEQYF
TRBV7-9	.	TRBJ1-6	.	TGTGCCAGCAGCGGTACAGGGAGAGTGAATTCACCCCTCCACTTT	CASSGTGRVNSPLHF
TRBV27	.	TRBJ2-1	.	TGTGCCAGCAGTATAGGGGGCGGGAGAGGATACAATGAGCAGTTCTTC	CASSIGGGRGYNEQFF
TRBV5-1	.	TRBJ2-5	TRBD1	TGCGCCAGCAGCTTGGAGGGACAGAGACAAGAGACCCAGTACTTC	CASSLEGQRQETQYF
TRBV28	.	TRBJ1-1	.	TGTGCCAGCAGCAGCAACGGACGGATAAACACTGAAGCTTTCTTT	CASSSNGRINTEAFF
TRBV4-1	.	TRBJ1-1	.	TGCGCCAGCAGCCAAGAATGGGGGCAAGGCACTGAAGCTTTCTTT	CASSQEWGQGTEAFF
TRBV18	.	TRBJ2-1	TRBD2	TGTGCCAGCTCACCACCCGGGGGACTAGCGGACAATGAGCAGTTCTTC	CASSPPGGLADNEQFF
TRBV11-1	few	TRBJ2-7	.	TGTGCCAGCAGCTTAGCCCACTTACGTCAGACAGCCTACGAGCAGTACTTC	CASSLAHLRQTAYEQYF